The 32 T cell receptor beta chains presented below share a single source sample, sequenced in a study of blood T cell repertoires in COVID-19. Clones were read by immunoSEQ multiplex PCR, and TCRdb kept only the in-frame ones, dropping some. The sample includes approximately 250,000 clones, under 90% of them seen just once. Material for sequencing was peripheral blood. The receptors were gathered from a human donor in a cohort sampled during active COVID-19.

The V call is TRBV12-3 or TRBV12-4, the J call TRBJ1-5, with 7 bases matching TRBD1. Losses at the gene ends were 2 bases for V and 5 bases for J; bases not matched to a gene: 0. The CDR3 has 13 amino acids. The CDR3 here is CASSLTGDQPQHF. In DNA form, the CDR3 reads TGTGCCAGCAGTTTAACAGGGGATCAGCCCCAGCATTTT.

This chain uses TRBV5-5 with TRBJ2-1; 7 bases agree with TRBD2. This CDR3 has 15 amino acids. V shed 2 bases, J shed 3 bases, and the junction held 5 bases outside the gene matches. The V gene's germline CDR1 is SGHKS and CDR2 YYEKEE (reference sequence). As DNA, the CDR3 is TGTGCCAGCAGCTTAATAGCGGGTGTCTACAATGAGCAGTTCTTC. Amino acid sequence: CASSLIAGVYNEQFF.

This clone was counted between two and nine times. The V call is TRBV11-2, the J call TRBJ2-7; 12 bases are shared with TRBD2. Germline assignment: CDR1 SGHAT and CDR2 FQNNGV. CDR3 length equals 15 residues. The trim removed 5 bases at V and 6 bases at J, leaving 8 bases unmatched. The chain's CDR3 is CASSPAGTSGREQYF. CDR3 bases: TGTGCCAGCAGCCCAGCCGGGACTAGCGGGCGCGAGCAGTACTTC. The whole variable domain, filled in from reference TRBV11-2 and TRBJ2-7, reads EAGVAQSPRYKIIEKRQSVAFWCNPISGHATLYWYQQILGQGPKLLIQFQNNGVVDDSQLPKDRFSAERLKGVDSTLKIQPAKLEDSAVYLCASSPAGTSGREQYFGPGTRLTVT.

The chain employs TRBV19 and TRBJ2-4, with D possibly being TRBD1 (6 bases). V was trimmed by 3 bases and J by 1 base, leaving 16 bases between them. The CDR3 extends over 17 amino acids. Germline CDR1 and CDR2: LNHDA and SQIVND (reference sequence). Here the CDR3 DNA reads TGTGCCAGTAGTATTTATAACAGGGCCACGGCCAAAAACATTCAGTACTTC. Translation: CASSIYNRATAKNIQYF.

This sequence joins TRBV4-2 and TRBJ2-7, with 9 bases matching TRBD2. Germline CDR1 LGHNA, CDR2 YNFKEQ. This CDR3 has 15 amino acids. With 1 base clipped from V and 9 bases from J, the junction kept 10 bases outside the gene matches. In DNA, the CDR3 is TGTGCCAGCAGCCAAGCGGGAGCGGGAGGTGAGGTGCAGTACTTC. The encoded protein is CASSQAGAGGEVQYF.

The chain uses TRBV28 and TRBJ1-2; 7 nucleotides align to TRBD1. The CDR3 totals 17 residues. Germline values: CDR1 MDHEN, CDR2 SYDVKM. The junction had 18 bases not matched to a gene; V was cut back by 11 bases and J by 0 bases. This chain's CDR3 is CASQGGSRFRTNYGYTF. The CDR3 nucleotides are TGTGCCTCCCAGGGGGGTTCTCGGTTTAGAACTAACTATGGCTACACCTTC.

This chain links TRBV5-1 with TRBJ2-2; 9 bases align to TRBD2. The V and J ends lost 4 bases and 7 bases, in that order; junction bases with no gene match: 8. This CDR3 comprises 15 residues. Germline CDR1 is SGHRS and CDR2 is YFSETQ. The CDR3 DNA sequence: TGCGCCAGCAGCCCCAGCGGGAGGATGGACGGGGAGCTGTTTTTT. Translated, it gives CASSPSGRMDGELFF.

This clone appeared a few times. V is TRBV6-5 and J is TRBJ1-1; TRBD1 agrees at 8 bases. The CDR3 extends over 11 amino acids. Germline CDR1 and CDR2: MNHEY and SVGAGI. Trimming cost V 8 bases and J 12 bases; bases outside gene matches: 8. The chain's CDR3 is CASGPGQVSFF. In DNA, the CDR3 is TGTGCCAGCGGCCCGGGACAGGTCTCTTTCTTT.

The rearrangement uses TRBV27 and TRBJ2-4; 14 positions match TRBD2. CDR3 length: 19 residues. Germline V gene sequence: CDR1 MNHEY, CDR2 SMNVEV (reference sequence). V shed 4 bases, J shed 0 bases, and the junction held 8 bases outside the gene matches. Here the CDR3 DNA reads TGTGCCAGCAGTTCCCTGGGACTAGCGGGGGCGCTAGCCAAAAACATTCAGTACTTC. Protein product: CASSSLGLAGALAKNIQYF.

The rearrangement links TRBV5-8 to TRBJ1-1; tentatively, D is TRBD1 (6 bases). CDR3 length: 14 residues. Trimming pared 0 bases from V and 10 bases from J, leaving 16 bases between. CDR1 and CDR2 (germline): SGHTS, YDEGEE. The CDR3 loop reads CASSLVVGAMGAFF. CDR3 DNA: TGTGCCAGCAGCTTGGTAGTGGGGGCTATGGGAGCTTTCTTT.

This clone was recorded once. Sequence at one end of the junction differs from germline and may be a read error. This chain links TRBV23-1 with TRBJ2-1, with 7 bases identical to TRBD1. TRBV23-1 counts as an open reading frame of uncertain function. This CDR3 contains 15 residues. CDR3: CPPAVIRQGSDEQFF. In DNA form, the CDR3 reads TGTCCTCCAGCAGTCATTCGACAGGGATCCGATGAGCAGTTCTTC.

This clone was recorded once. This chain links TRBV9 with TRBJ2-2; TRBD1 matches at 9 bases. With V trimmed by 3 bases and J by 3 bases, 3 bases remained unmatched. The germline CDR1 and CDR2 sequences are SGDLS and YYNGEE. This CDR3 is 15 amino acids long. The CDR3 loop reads CASSAWDRDTGELFF. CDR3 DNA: TGTGCCAGCAGCGCCTGGGACAGGGACACCGGGGAGCTGTTTTTT.

The CDR3 coding sequence is TGTGCCAGCAGCGTACGTCCAGTTGAGGTGGATACGCAGTATTTT. Its protein product is CASSVRPVEVDTQYF. The chain couples TRBV9 to TRBJ2-3; D unclear. Germline V gene lookup returns CDR1 SGDLS and CDR2 YYNGEE. This CDR3 comprises 15 residues. V shed 1 base and J shed 6 bases, with 15 bases lying between them.

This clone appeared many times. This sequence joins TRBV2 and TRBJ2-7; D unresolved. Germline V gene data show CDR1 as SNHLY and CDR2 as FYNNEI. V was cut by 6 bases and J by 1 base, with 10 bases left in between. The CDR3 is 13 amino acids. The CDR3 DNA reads TGTGCCAGCAGCAGCGTGAGGTCCTACGAGCAGTACTTC. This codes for CASSSVRSYEQYF.

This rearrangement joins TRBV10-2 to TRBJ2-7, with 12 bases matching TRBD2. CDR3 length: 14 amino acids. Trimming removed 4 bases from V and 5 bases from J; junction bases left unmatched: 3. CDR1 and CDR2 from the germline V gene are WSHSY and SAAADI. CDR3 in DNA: TGCGCCAGCAGTGGACTAGCGGGAGTAAACGAGCAGTACTTC. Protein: CASSGLAGVNEQYF.

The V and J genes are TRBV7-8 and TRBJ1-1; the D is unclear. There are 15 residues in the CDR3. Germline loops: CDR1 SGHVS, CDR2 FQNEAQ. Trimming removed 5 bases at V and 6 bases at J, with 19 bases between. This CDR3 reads CASSHKGGLRSEAFF. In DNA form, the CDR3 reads TGTGCCAGCAGCCATAAAGGAGGTCTACGATCTGAAGCTTTCTTT.

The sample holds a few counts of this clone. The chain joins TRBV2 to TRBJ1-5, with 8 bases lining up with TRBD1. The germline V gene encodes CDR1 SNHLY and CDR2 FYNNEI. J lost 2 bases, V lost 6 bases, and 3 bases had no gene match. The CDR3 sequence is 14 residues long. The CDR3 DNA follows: TGTGCCAGCAGCGAGGACAGGGGCAATCAGCCCCAGCATTTT. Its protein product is CASSEDRGNQPQHF.

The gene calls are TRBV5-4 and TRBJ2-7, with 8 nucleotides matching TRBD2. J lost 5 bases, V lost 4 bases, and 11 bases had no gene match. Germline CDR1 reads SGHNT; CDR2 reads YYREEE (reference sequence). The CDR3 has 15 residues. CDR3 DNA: TGTGCCAGCAGCCCCAATGGCGGGAGGCCCAACGAGCAGTACTTC. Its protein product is CASSPNGGRPNEQYF.

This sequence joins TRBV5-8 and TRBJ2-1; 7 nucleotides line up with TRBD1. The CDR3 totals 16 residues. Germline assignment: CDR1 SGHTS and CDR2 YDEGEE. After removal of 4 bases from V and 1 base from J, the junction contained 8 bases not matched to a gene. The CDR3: CASSLGVQGSYNEQFF. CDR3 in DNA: TGTGCCAGCAGCCTTGGGGTACAGGGGTCCTACAATGAGCAGTTCTTC.

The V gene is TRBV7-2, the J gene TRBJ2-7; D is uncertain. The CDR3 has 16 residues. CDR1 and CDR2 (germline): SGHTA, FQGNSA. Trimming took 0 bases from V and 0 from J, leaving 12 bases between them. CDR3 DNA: TGTGCCAGCAGCTTAGCCGGAGCCATGAGCTCCTACGAGCAGTACTTC. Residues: CASSLAGAMSSYEQYF.

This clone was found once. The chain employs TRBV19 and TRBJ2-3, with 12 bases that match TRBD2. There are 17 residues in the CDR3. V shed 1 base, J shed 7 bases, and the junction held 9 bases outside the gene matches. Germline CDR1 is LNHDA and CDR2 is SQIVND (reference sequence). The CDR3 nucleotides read TGTGCCAGTAGTATAGGCGCGACTAGCGGGGGTTACAATACGCAGTATTTT. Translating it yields CASSIGATSGGYNTQYF.

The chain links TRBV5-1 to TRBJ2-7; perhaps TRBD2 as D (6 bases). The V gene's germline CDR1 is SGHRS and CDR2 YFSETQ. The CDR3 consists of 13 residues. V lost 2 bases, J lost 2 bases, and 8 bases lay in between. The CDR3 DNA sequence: TGCGCCAGCAGCTTCGGGGGTCCCTACGAGCAGTACTTC. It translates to CASSFGGPYEQYF.

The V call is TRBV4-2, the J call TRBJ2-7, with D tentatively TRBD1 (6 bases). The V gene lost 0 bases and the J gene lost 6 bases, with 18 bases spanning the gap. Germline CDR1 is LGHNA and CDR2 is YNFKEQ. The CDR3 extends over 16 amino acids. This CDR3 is CASSQDHRDNGLEQYF. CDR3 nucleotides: TGTGCCAGCAGCCAAGATCACCGGGACAACGGGCTCGAGCAGTACTTC.

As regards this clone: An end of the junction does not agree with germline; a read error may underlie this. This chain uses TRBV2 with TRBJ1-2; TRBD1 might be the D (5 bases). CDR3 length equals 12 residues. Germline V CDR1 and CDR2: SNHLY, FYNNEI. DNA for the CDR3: TGTGCCAGCGGGGCACAGGTCTATAGCTACACCTTC. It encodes CASGAQVYSYTF. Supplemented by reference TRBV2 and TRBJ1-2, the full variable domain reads EPEVTQTPSHQVTQMGQEVILRCVPISNHLYFYWYRQILGQKVEFLVSFYNNEISEKSEIFDDQFSVERPDGSNFTLKIRSTKLEDSAMYFCASGAQVYSYTFGSGTRLTVV.

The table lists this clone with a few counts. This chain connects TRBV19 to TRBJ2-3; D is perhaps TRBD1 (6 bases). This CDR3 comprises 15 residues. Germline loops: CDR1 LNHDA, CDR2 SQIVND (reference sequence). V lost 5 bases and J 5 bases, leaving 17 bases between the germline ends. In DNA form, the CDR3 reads TGTGCCAGTAGTCTTCCGACAGGATTTAGAGATACGCAGTATTTT. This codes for CASSLPTGFRDTQYF. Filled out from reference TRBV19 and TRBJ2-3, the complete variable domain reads DGGITQSPKYLFRKEGQNVTLSCEQNLNHDAMYWYRQDPGQGLRLIYYSQIVNDFQKGDIAEGYSVSREKKESFPLTVTSAQKNPTAFYLCASSLPTGFRDTQYFGPGTRLTVL.

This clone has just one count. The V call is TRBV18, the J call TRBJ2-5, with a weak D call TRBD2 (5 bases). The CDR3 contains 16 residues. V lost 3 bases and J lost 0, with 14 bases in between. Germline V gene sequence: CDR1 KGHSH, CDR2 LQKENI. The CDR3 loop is CASSPRGLMYQETQYF. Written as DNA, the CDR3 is TGTGCCAGCTCACCCCGCGGACTCATGTACCAAGAGACCCAGTACTTC.

The CDR3 DNA reads as TGCAGTGCTTCGGGACACAACGAGCAGTACTTC. Protein sequence: CSASGHNEQYF. J is TRBJ2-7 and V is TRBV20-1; possibly TRBD1 for D (6 bases). The CDR3 loop spans 11 amino acids. Trimming stripped 5 bases from V and 5 bases from J, with 10 bases between. Germline CDR1 is DFQATT and CDR2 is SNEGSKA (reference sequence).

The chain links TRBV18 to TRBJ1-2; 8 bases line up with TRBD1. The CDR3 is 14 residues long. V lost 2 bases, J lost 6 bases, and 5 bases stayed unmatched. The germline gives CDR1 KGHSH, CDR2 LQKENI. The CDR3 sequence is CASSPAQGVHGYTF. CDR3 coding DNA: TGTGCCAGCTCACCAGCACAGGGGGTCCATGGCTACACCTTC.

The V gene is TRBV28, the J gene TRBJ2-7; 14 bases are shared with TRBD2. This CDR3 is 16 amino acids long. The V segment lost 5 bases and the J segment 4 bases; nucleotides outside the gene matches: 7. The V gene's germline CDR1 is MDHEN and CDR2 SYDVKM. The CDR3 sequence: CASSPTSGGASYEQYF. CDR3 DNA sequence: TGTGCCAGCAGTCCGACTAGCGGGGGGGCCTCGTACGAGCAGTACTTC.

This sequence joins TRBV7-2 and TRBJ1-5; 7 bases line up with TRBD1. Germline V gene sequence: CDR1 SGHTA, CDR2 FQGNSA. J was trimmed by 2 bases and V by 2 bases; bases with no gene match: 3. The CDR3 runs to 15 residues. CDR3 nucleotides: TGTGCCAGCAGCTTACAGGGGGAGGGCAATCAGCCCCAGCATTTT. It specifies CASSLQGEGNQPQHF.

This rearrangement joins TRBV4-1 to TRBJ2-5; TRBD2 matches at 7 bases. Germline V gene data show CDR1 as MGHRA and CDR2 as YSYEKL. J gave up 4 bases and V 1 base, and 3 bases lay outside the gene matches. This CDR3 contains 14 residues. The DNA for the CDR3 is TGCGCCAGCAGCCAAGTCTCTAGCGGAGAGACCCAGTACTTC. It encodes CASSQVSSGETQYF.

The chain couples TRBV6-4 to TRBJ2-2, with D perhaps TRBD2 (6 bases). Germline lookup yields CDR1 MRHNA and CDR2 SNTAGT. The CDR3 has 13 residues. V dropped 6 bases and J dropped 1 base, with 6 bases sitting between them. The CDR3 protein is CASRRGNTGELFF. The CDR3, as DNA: TGTGCCAGCAGGCGGGGGAACACCGGGGAGCTGTTTTTT.